Detailed here is one T cell receptor (beta chain). Antigen: not known. This sample was taken from a study of cytomegalovirus exposure and HLA in healthy donors. Study-wide results and limits: Using a false discovery rate of 0.05, a later analysis showed that 16,951 TCR beta sequences were associated with HLA alleles. Analyzed later, most CMV-associated TCR beta chains appeared HLA-restricted.

The PCR contained 60 Vbeta and 13 Jbeta primers. In the source study's methods: The authors later counted about 80 million unique TCR beta chains, some 9.9 million of them shared. Here immunoSEQ multiplex PCR was the method, and the copy in TCRdb shows in-frame clones only, minus some. That table supplies the V and J calls and clone size; D and trimming were determined from the DNA. The sample shows some 100,000 clones, about 80% of them seen only once. The CDR3 sequence is 15 residues long. V was clipped by 0 bases and J by 3 bases, with 12 bases between them. Germline V gene sequence: CDR1 MNHNY, CDR2 SVGAGI (reference sequence).

Sequences were obtained from PBMCs. This sequence joins TRBV6-6 and TRBJ2-7; the D gene is possibly TRBD1 (6 bases). This clonotype originated in a woman aged 50 to 60 in good health and CMV-seropositive. The CDR3 is CASSYSGGGNYEQYF. CDR3 nucleotides: TGTGCCAGCAGTTACTCGGGTGGGGGCAACTACGAGCAGTACTTC.